The clone carrying this T cell receptor beta chain was seen a few times. In TCRdb, the reads were re-called with MiXCR into one record per CDR3 protein. The sample has around 88,000 distinct CDR3 sequences, roughly 31% seen once. The sample belongs to a study of type 1 regulatory T cells. Whole-study context: T-allo10 is a Tr1-enriched, alloantigen-specific CD4 T cell product made in vitro.

The CDR3 has 12 amino acids. V dropped 4 bases and J dropped 1 base, with 6 bases sitting between them. Germline V lookup: CDR1 SQVTM, CDR2 ANQGSEA. Source material: CD4+ T cells, either the whole sample or a sorted fraction (not recorded which). The chain combines TRBV29-1 with TRBJ2-3; TRBD1 might be the D (6 bases). This clonotype was sampled from a human donor in good health. For the CDR3, the DNA is TGCAGCGTTGCAGGGGGCACAGATACGCAGTATTTT. This gives the protein CSVAGGTDTQYF.